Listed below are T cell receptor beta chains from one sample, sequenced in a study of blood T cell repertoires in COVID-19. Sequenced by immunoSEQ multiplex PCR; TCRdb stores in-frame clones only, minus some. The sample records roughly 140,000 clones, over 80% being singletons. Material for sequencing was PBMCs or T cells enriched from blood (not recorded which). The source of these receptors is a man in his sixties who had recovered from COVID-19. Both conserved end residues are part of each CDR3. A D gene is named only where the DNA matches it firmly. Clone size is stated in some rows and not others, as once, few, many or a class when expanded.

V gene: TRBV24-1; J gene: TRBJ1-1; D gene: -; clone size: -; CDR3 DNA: TGTGCCACCAGTGCCCCTGGCAGCACTGAAGCTTTCTTT; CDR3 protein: CATSAPGSTEAFF
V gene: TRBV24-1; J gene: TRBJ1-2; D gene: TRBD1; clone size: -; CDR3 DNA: TGTGCCACCAGTGATGGGGACAGGTCCTATGGCTACACCTTC; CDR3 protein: CATSDGDRSYGYTF
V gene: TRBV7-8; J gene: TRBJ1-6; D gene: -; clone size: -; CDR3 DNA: TGTGCCAGCAGCCCGAGATCGACACCAGTCTATAATTCACCCCTCCACTTT; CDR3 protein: CASSPRSTPVYNSPLHF
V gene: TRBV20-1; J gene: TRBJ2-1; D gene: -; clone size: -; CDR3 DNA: TGCAGTGCTTGTGACAGGTCCTACAATGAGCAGTTCTTC; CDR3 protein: CSACDRSYNEQFF
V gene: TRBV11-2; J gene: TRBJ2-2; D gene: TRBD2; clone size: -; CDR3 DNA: TGTGCCAGCAGCTTAGTTCCTAGCGGGGCTGCCGGGGAGCTGTTTTTT; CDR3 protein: CASSLVPSGAAGELFF
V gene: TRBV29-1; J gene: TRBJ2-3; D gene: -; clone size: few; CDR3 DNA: TGCAGCGTTGAAGGCGGGACTGGAGATACGCAGTATTTT; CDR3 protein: CSVEGGTGDTQYF
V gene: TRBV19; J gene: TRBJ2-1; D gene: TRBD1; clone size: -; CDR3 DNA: TGTGCCAGTAGAAGGGACAGGGGCGGACTGGAGCAGTTCTTC; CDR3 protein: CASRRDRGGLEQFF
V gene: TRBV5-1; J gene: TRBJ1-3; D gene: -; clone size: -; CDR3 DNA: TGCGCCAGCAGCGGTACAGAAGGACTCGGAAACACCATATATTTT; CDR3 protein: CASSGTEGLGNTIYF
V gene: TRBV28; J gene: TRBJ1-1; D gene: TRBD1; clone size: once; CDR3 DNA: TGTGCCAGCACTTCGCCGGGGACAGTTGCTTTCTTT; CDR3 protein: CASTSPGTVAFF
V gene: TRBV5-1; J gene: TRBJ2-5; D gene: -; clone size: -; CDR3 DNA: TGCGCCAGCAGCTTGGCAGGGCCTGGAGAGACCCAGTACTTC; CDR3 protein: CASSLAGPGETQYF
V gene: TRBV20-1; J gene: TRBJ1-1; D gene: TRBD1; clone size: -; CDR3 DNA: TGCAGTGCTAAGGACAGGGGGCAAGCTTTCTTT; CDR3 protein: CSAKDRGQAFF
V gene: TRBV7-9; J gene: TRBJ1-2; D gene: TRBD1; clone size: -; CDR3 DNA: TGTGCCAGCAGCCCCCGGGACAGTGTTCATGGCTACACCTTC; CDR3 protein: CASSPRDSVHGYTF
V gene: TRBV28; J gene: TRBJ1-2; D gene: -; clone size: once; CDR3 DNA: TGTGCCAGCAGTGCAAGGGGTTCCTATGGCTACACCTTC; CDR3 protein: CASSARGSYGYTF
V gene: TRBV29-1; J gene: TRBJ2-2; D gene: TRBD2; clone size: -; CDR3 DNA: TGCAGCGTTTCGGGACTAGCGGGGGGCACGAACACCGGGGAGCTGTTTTTT; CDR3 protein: CSVSGLAGGTNTGELFF
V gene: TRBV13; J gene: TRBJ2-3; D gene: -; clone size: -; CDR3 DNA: TGTGCCAGCAGCCGACCCCCGGGGGGCCCCGGGGATACGCAGTATTTT; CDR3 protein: CASSRPPGGPGDTQYF
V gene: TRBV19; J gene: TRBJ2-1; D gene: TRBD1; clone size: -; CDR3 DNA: TGTGCCAGTAGTCTCCGGGACAGCTCCTACAATGAGCAGTTCTTC; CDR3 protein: CASSLRDSSYNEQFF
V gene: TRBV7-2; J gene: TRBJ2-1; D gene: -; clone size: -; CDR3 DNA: TGTGCCAGCAGCCTCCTAAACAATGAGCAGTTCTTC; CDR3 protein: CASSLLNNEQFF
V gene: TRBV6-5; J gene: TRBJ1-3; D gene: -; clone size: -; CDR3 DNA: TGTGCCAGCAGCAGCGGGGGGATCTCTGGAAACACCATATATTTT; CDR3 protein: CASSSGGISGNTIYF
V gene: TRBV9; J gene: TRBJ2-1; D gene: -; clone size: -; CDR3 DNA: TGTGCCAGCAGCGGAGGGTCGAGGGAGGTGGGCAATGAGCAGTTCTTC; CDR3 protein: CASSGGSREVGNEQFF
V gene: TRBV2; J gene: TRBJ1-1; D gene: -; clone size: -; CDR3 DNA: TGTGCCAGCAGGAAGGACAGGAACACTGAAGCTTTCTTT; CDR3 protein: CASRKDRNTEAFF
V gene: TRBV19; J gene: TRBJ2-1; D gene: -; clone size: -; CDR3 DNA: TGTGCCAGTACCCAGGGAGGCAATGAGCAGTTCTTC; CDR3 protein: CASTQGGNEQFF
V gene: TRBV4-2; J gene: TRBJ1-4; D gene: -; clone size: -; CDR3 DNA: TGTGCCAGCAGCCCCATCCCCCAAGCAACTTTTAATGAAAAACTGTTTTTT; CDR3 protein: CASSPIPQATFNEKLFF
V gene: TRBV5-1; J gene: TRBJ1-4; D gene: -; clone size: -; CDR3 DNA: TGCGCCAGCAGCTTGGAACAGGTCCGGGAAAAACTGTTTTTT; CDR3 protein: CASSLEQVREKLFF